The T cell receptor beta chain under discussion was sequenced for a study of shared clonotypes between healthy human individuals. Comments on this clone: Its antigen is undetermined.

This CDR3 is built from 14 residues. Germline assignment: CDR1 SGHDT and CDR2 YYEEEE. With 0 bases removed from V and 3 bases from J, the gap between germline ends came to 10 bases. Sequencing on ten immunoSEQ deep assay plates was performed for unsorted PBMC DNA. Sequencing was performed with immunoSEQ multiplex PCR; in TCRdb, only in-frame clones are kept and a portion is missing. The table records fewer than 600,000 clones, 60% to 80% of them present only once. Study-level results: Tissues were not sampled, only blood, and their repertoires likely differ.

The sequencing input was PBMCs. The chain links TRBV5-6 to TRBJ2-7; D is uncertain. The clonotype originates from a middle-aged woman in good health. Some clones in this sample may be carry-over from other donors' samples. The CDR3 bases are TGTGCCAGCAGCTTGGCGCAGACCGACTACGAGCAGTACTTC. It is translated as CASSLAQTDYEQYF.